This TCR beta chain emerged from a study of blood T cell repertoires in COVID-19. The wider study: Italy, Spain and the United States were the sources of the convalescent and acute COVID-19 samples.

V lost 2 bases, J lost 2 bases, and 7 bases lay in between. The CDR3 length is 13 residues. Germline V gives CDR1 SGHTA, CDR2 FQGNSA. Seattle's cohort entered during active infection and was followed longitudinally. Original data processing: Reference gene primer amplification gave estimated nucleated cell counts. Data came from immunoSEQ multiplex PCR; TCRdb stores just in-frame clones and leaves some out. The D gene and trimming were derived from the DNA, and the V and J assignments and clone size from that table. The sample yields about 62,000 clones, 75% to 90% seen once. This receptor was obtained from a woman between 55 and 75 years old with COVID-19, enrolled during active disease. Sequenced sample: peripheral blood. The V and J genes are TRBV7-2 and TRBJ2-7, with D unclear. DNA of the CDR3: TGTGCCAGCAGCTTACCGGTCACCTACGAGCAGTACTTC. Residues: CASSLPVTYEQYF.